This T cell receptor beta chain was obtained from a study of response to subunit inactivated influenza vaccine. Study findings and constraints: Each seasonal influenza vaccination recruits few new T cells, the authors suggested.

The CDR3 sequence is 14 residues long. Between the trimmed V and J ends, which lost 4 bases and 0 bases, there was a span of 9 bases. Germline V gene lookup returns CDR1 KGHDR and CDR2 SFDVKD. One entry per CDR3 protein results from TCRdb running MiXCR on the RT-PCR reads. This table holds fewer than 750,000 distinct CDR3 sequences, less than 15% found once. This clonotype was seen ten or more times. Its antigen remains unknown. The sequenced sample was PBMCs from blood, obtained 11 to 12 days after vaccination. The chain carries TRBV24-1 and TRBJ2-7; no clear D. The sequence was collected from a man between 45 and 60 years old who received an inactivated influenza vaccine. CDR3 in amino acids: CATSEGGGSYEQYF. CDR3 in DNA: TGTGCCACCAGTGAAGGCGGCGGCTCCTACGAGCAGTACTTC.